This TCR beta chain is drawn from a study of blood T cell repertoires in COVID-19. Study summary: From the United States, Italy and Spain came samples of acute and convalescent COVID-19.

Germline assignment: CDR1 SGHVS and CDR2 FQNEAQ. CDR3 length equals 15 residues. J was trimmed by 3 bases and V by 3 bases; bases with no gene match: 6. This table comes from immunoSEQ multiplex PCR, and its TCRdb copy is limited to in-frame clones, with some not included. The table includes 50,000 to 55,000 clones, just under 90% detected once. The chain is built from TRBV7-8 and TRBJ2-7; 9 nucleotides agree with TRBD2. The clonotype comes from a man between 50 and 59 years old with acute or convalescent COVID-19. The source material was peripheral blood. This CDR3 is CASSFTIAGDYEQYF. Written as DNA, the CDR3 is TGTGCCAGCAGCTTTACGATAGCGGGAGACTACGAGCAGTACTTC.